Each of the 20 T cell receptor beta chains below was sequenced from the same sample in a study of T cells in Graves' hyperthyroidism and ophthalmopathy. Amplification of TCR beta CDR3 regions used RNA as the template. Initially, a first-round RT-PCR of the TCR CDR3 employed the HTBI primer set. A single record per CDR3 protein comes from TCRdb applying MiXCR to the multiplex PCR reads. The sample gives over 450,000 distinct CDR3 sequences, approximately 17% of which show up once; 17% is in the top ten. The sample comprised blood. These receptors all stem from a woman aged 18-35 years with Graves' ophthalmopathy.

V usage is TRBV12-3 or TRBV12-4 and J usage is TRBJ2-2; D remains ambiguous. The CDR3 runs 17 residues. Deletions cut 1 base from V and 2 bases from J, with 14 bases between. The CDR3 DNA reads as TGTGCCAGCAGTTTAGTCGTGTTTCGACTCAACACCGGGGAGCTGTTTTTT. Its protein is CASSLVVFRLNTGELFF.

This clonotype was detected a few times. The gene calls are TRBV6-6 and TRBJ1-5, with D maybe TRBD1 (6 bases). This CDR3 has 18 amino acids. Trimming left V 0 bases short and J 0 bases short, with 15 bases between. Germline V gene data show CDR1 as MNHNY and CDR2 as SVGAGI (reference sequence). The CDR3 DNA is TGTGCCAGCAGTTACTCGACAGGTGGGGACAATAGCAATCAGCCCCAGCATTTT. Translating gives CASSYSTGGDNSNQPQHF.

This clonotype came up many times. V gene TRBV3-1 combines with J gene TRBJ2-1; 11 bases align to TRBD2. The germline V gene has CDR1 LGHDT and CDR2 YNNKEL (reference sequence). CDR3 length equals 17 residues. V gave up 1 base and J gave up 5 bases; unmatched junction bases: 7. CDR3 coding DNA: TGTGCCAGCAGCCAAGTGACCGGGACTAGCGGCCACAATGAGCAGTTCTTC. Its protein product is CASSQVTGTSGHNEQFF.

This clonotype was counted many times. The chain carries TRBV3-1 and TRBJ1-5, with a possible D match to TRBD1 (5 bases). V was pared by 0 bases and J by 4 bases, with 10 bases between. The CDR3 runs to 15 residues. Looked up from germline, CDR1 is LGHDT and CDR2 is YNNKEL (reference sequence). The CDR3 reads CASSQDGDPNQPQHF. For the CDR3, the DNA is TGTGCCAGCAGCCAAGATGGGGACCCGAATCAGCCCCAGCATTTT.

In its sample, this clonotype was seen a few times. The chain links TRBV7-9 to TRBJ1-1, with a weak D call TRBD1 (6 bases). CDR3 size: 15 residues. V was trimmed by 5 bases and J by 0 bases, leaving 13 bases between them. Germline V gene lookup returns CDR1 SEHNR and CDR2 FQNEAQ (reference sequence). The DNA of the CDR3 is TGTGCCAGCAGCCAACAGGGAGTACTGAACACTGAAGCTTTCTTT. This gives the protein CASSQQGVLNTEAFF.

This chain links TRBV6-1 with TRBJ1-1; tentative D call: TRBD1 (6 bases). This CDR3 region has 14 residues. CDR1 MNHNS and CDR2 SASEGT come from the germline V gene. Trimming cost V 6 bases and J 2 bases, with 13 bases left between them. CDR3 loop: CASSTQGFNTEAFF. The CDR3 region has the DNA TGTGCCAGCAGCACACAGGGTTTTAACACTGAAGCTTTCTTT.

The CDR3 is CSVGAASKETQYF. In nucleotides, the CDR3 is TGCAGCGTGGGGGCAGCGTCGAAAGAGACCCAGTACTTC. The gene calls are TRBV29-1 and TRBJ2-5, with a weak D call TRBD1 (6 bases). Germline assignment: CDR1 SQVTM and CDR2 ANQGSEA. Trimming removed 6 bases at V and 3 bases at J, with 14 bases between. This CDR3 is built from 13 residues. The variable domain in full, completed from reference TRBV29-1 and TRBJ2-5, reads SAVISQKPSRDICQRGTSLTIQCQVDSQVTMMFWYRQQPGQSLTLIATANQGSEATYESGFVIDKFPISRPNLTFSTLTVSNMSPEDSSIYLCSVGAASKETQYFGPGTRLLVL.

The chain carries TRBV7-2 and TRBJ2-3, with D unresolved. Trimming left V 6 bases short and J 9 bases short, with 10 bases between. Germline CDR1 and CDR2: SGHTA and FQGNSA. The CDR3 sequence is 11 residues long. The CDR3 loop is CASRSSTTQYF. The CDR3 region has the DNA TGTGCCAGCAGATCTTCTACAACGCAGTATTTT.

This clonotype was seen only a few times. The chain joins TRBV7-3 to TRBJ1-1; TRBD1 aligns across 7 bases. After removal of 1 base from V and 0 bases from J, the junction contained 5 bases not matched to a gene. The CDR3 sequence is 16 residues long. Germline loops: CDR1 SGHTA, CDR2 FQGTGA. The CDR3: CASSLSGQDMNTEAFF. CDR3 nucleotides: TGTGCCAGCAGCTTAAGTGGACAGGACATGAACACTGAAGCTTTCTTT.

The chain employs TRBV28 and TRBJ2-3, with TRBD1 as a possible D gene (6 bases). The CDR3 totals 15 residues. The V end lost 6 bases, the J end lost 6 bases, and 19 bases lay between the germline ends. Germline CDR1 and CDR2: MDHEN and SYDVKM. CDR3 DNA: TGTGCCAGCAGCCCCTCGCAGGGGTCTACGGATACGCAGTATTTT. Protein product: CASSPSQGSTDTQYF.

Concerning this clonotype itself: This may come from a read error, since a much larger clone is one base off. The chain employs TRBV7-2 and TRBJ1-1; D perhaps matches TRBD1 (6 bases). Looked up from germline, CDR1 is SGHTA and CDR2 is FQGNSA. The CDR3 totals 15 residues. The DNA for the CDR3 is TGTGCCATCAGCTTAGCGGGGGGCGGGAAGACTGAAGCTTTCTTT. Translation gives CAISLAGGGKTEAFF.

This clonotype was seen a handful of times. One base away lies a much larger clone, so this may be a sequencing read error. Given the absence of the conserved phenylalanine or tryptophan at the CDR3 end, a read error is likely. V is TRBV11-1 and J is TRBJ1-1; 10 bases line up with TRBD1. Trimming at V came to 4 bases and at J to 1 base, leaving 3 bases not matched to a gene. There are 15 residues in the CDR3. The germline V gene has CDR1 SGHAT and CDR2 FQDESV (reference sequence). In DNA form, the CDR3 reads TGTGCCAGCAGCTGGGACAGGGGCCCGAACACTGAAGCTTTCCTT. Protein product: CASSWDRGPNTEAFL.

This sequence joins TRBV6-5 and TRBJ2-5; D uncertain. The CDR3 sequence is 13 residues long. V dropped 1 base and J dropped 0 bases, with 3 bases sitting between them. The germline V gene has CDR1 MNHEY and CDR2 SVGAGI. The CDR3 spells CASSYYNQETQYF. CDR3 nucleotide sequence: TGTGCCAGCAGTTACTATAACCAAGAGACCCAGTACTTC.

This clonotype was seen repeatedly, ten times or more. V gene TRBV28 combines with J gene TRBJ2-3; D is ambiguous. Germline V gene data show CDR1 as MDHEN and CDR2 as SYDVKM. This CDR3 is 12 amino acids long. Trimming cost V 5 bases and J 10 bases, with 13 bases left between them. CDR3 DNA sequence: TGTGCCAGCAGTACCCAGATGGTATCGCAGTATTTT. Its translation: CASSTQMVSQYF. Full variable domain (rest looked up from reference TRBV28 and TRBJ2-3): DVKVTQSSRYLVKRTGEKVFLECVQDMDHENMFWYRQDPGLGLRLIYFSYDVKMKEKGDIPEGYSVSREKKERFSLILESASTNQTSMYLCASSTQMVSQYFGPGTRLTVL.

In its sample, this clonotype was seen many times. The chain joins TRBV28 to TRBJ2-5, with a weak D call TRBD2 (6 bases). CDR3 size: 14 residues. V gave up 3 bases and J gave up 1 base, with 9 bases separating them. Per the germline V gene, CDR1 is MDHEN and CDR2 is SYDVKM. The CDR3 reads CASSFSGTQETQYF. The CDR3 nucleotides read TGTGCCAGCAGTTTTAGCGGCACCCAAGAGACCCAGTACTTC.

CDR3 protein: CASSRTGAYQETQYF. CDR3 coding DNA: TGTGCCAGCAGTCGGACAGGGGCGTACCAAGAGACCCAGTACTTC. The chain employs TRBV28 and TRBJ2-5; 9 bases map to TRBD1. The CDR3 is made up of 15 amino acids. In germline, CDR1 is MDHEN, CDR2 SYDVKM. V lost 5 bases and J lost 0; bases outside the gene matches: 4.

Notes on this clonotype: One base away lies a much larger clone, so this may be a sequencing read error. CDR3 region: CASSLVGGPYNGQFF. CDR3 DNA sequence: TGTGCCAGCAGTTTAGTCGGGGGCCCATACAATGGGCAGTTCTTC. The rearrangement links TRBV12-3 or TRBV12-4 to TRBJ2-1; D may correspond to TRBD1 or TRBD2 (6 bases each). CDR3 length equals 15 residues.

This sequence joins TRBV27 and TRBJ1-3, with 8 bases identical to TRBD1. The CDR3 totals 16 residues. V dropped 3 bases and J dropped 3; count of bases not matched to a gene: 7. Germline CDR1 reads MNHEY; CDR2 reads SMNVEV (reference sequence). The DNA for the CDR3 is TGTGCCAGCAGTTTGGCAGGACAGGGTGTTGGAAACACCATATATTTT. The encoded protein is CASSLAGQGVGNTIYF.

The chain joins TRBV6-2 or TRBV6-3 to TRBJ2-1; 8 positions agree with TRBD2. J lost 6 bases, V lost 6 bases, and 7 bases had no gene match. The CDR3 length is 14 residues. Per germline, CDR1 MNHEY and CDR2 SVGEGT. The CDR3 DNA sequence: TGTGCCAGCAGCCATGGACTAGCAGGCAATGAGCAGTTCTTC. Protein product: CASSHGLAGNEQFF.

In this sample, this clonotype turned up many times. The chain couples TRBV6-1 to TRBJ1-1, with TRBD1 matching 7 bases. CDR3 length equals 16 residues. The germline CDR1 and CDR2 sequences are MNHNS and SASEGT. V trimming: 5 bases; J trimming: 4 bases; junction bases outside the gene matches: 13. The CDR3 DNA is TGTGCCAGCAGTTTCGACGAGTCGACAGGGTCCACTGAAGCTTTCTTT. Its translation: CASSFDESTGSTEAFF.